This T cell receptor beta chain was obtained from a study of T cell changes during pregnancy in multiple sclerosis. Sequenced by immunoSEQ multiplex PCR; TCRdb stores in-frame clones only, minus some. The table has tens of thousands of clones, around nine tenths seen once; the top ten hold 1.5%. V was clipped by 6 bases and J by 5 bases, with 17 bases between them. This CDR3 has 15 amino acids. Germline V gene sequence: CDR1 WSHSY, CDR2 SAAADI. This chain links TRBV10-2 with TRBJ1-5; D not resolved. Sequencing was performed on peripheral blood, taken in the third trimester of pregnancy. The receptor was derived from a female donor with multiple sclerosis, enrolled in a pregnancy study. CDR3 loop: CASSLGGRLDQPQHF. CDR3 DNA: TGCGCCAGCAGCCTAGGCGGGCGTTTGGATCAGCCCCAGCATTTT.